This T cell receptor beta chain was sequenced in a study of CD8 T cells in Susac syndrome. Controls matched for age and sex were healthy donors. Germline lookup yields CDR1 MNHEY and CDR2 SVGEGT. With 2 bases removed from V and 1 base from J, the gap between germline ends came to 6 bases. The length of the CDR3 is 13 residues. Random hexamers were used to reverse transcribe 0.5 to 1 ug of RNA. With immunoSEQ multiplex PCR, TCR beta CDR3 was amplified across 54 Vbeta and 13 Jbeta. A single record per CDR3 protein comes from TCRdb applying MiXCR to the immunoSEQ multiplex PCR reads. The sample has roughly 120,000 distinct CDR3 sequences; about 96% are singletons. Of note for this clonotype: Antigen unknown.

Study results and limitations: The study acknowledged a relatively small number of individuals in its TCR sequencing and HLA analysis.

This TCR was recovered from a human donor in good health. Sequencing was performed on CD4+ T cells from PBMCs. The chain couples TRBV6-2 or TRBV6-3 to TRBJ2-7; D unresolved. CDR3 bases: TGTGCCAGCAGTTACATCGGTTCCTACGAGCAGTACTTC. It codes for CASSYIGSYEQYF.